The clone carrying this T cell receptor beta chain was picked up many times. No antigen is known for it. The data stem from a study of T cells in Graves' hyperthyroidism and ophthalmopathy. The length of the CDR3 is 17 residues. Trimming pared 1 base from V and 0 bases from J, leaving 10 bases between. Germline values: CDR1 SGHVS, CDR2 FQNEAQ. Amplification of TCR beta CDR3 regions was performed using RNA transcripts as template. HTBI primers were used for first-round RT-PCR of the TCR CDR3. TCRdb re-analysed the multiplex PCR reads in MiXCR, keeping a single row per CDR3 protein. The repertoire includes around 660,000 distinct CDR3 sequences, just under 45% of them detected once, and about 7.2% sits in the top ten. Study-level findings and limits: A model of 13 V-J features distinguished ophthalmopathy from stable hyperthyroidism. Most expanded thyroid clonotypes above 0.001 also appeared in blood.

Sequenced material: peripheral blood or thyroid tissue (not recorded which). This chain joins TRBV7-8 and TRBJ2-6, with D hard to call. This clonotype originated in an adult man with Graves' disease, either hyperthyroidism or ophthalmopathy (not recorded which). Here the CDR3 DNA reads TGTGCCAGCAGCTTAGTAGTCGGTAGCTCTGGGGCCAACGTCCTGACTTTC. It yields the protein CASSLVVGSSGANVLTF.